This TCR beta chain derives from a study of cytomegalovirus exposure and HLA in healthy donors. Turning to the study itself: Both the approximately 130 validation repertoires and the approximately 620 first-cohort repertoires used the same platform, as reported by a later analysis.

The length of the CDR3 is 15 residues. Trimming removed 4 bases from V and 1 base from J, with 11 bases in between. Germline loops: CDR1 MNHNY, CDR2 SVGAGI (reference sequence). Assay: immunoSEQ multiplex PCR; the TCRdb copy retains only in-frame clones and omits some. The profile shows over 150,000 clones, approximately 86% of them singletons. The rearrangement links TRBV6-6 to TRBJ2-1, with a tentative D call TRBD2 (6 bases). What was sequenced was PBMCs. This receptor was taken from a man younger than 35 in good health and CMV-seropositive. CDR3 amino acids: CASSLAGKSYNEQFF. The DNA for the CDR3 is TGTGCCAGCAGTTTGGCGGGGAAATCCTACAATGAGCAGTTCTTC.